These 25 T cell receptor beta chains were all obtained from the same sample, sequenced in a study of OX40 agonist ivuxolimab in advanced cancers. TCRdb's table, derived via immunoSEQ multiplex PCR, lists solely in-frame clones and lacks some. The data contain tens of thousands of clones, 60% to 80% of them seen just once; the ten biggest clones take up approximately 5%. The sample was CD4+ or CD8+ T cells sorted from blood, taken in a trial of the OX40 agonist ivuxolimab. These receptors originate from an adult with an advanced solid tumor such as melanoma, head and neck, liver or kidney cancer.

The rearrangement joins TRBV28 to TRBJ1-1; D unresolved. Germline CDR1 reads MDHEN; CDR2 reads SYDVKM. The V gene lost 2 bases and the J gene lost 3 bases, with 4 bases spanning the gap. The CDR3 runs to 12 residues. DNA for the CDR3: TGTGCCAGCAGTTTAAGGGACACTGAAGCTTTCTTT. Translation gives CASSLRDTEAFF.

J is TRBJ2-7 and V is TRBV10-2; D possibly corresponds to TRBD1 (5 bases). CDR3 size: 14 residues. Germline V gene sequence: CDR1 WSHSY, CDR2 SAAADI. The V end was cut by 6 bases, the J end by 6 bases, with 18 bases between. The CDR3 loop reads CASREPLGRGEQYF. The CDR3 region has the DNA TGCGCCAGCAGGGAACCCCTGGGAAGGGGCGAGCAGTACTTC.

The sample holds a few counts of this clone. The V call is TRBV6-5, the J call TRBJ2-1; D unclear. The CDR3 spans 14 residues. Trimming took off 6 bases at V and 6 bases at J, with 15 bases between the two ends. The V gene's germline CDR1 is MNHEY and CDR2 SVGAGI. CDR3 protein: CASRATVILNEQFF. CDR3 bases: TGTGCCAGCAGAGCGACGGTCATTCTCAATGAGCAGTTCTTC.

This clone was picked up a small number of times. The chain carries TRBV6-1 and TRBJ2-1; D unclear. The germline CDR1 and CDR2 sequences are MNHNS and SASEGT. V lost 10 bases to trimming and J lost 4 bases, with 5 bases between them. The CDR3 has 10 residues. CDR3 sequence reads: CATRYNEQFF. CDR3 DNA sequence: TGTGCCACCCGGTACAATGAGCAGTTCTTC.

CDR3 in DNA: TGTGCCAGCAGTTTAAAGAGACAGGGCTCCTACGAGCAGTACTTC. It yields the protein CASSLKRQGSYEQYF. The chain carries TRBV28 and TRBJ2-7; TRBD1 matches at 7 bases. After removal of 2 bases from V and 0 bases from J, the junction contained 4 bases not matched to a gene. The CDR3 has 15 amino acids. The germline CDR1 and CDR2 sequences are MDHEN and SYDVKM.

V gene TRBV28 combines with J gene TRBJ2-3, with 10 bases fitting TRBD2. Germline loops: CDR1 MDHEN, CDR2 SYDVKM. This CDR3 comprises 15 residues. The V gene end was trimmed by 6 bases and the J gene end by 6 bases; junction bases not matched to a gene: 9. The CDR3 here is CASRATSGSSDTQYF. CDR3 bases: TGTGCCAGCAGGGCGACTAGCGGGTCATCTGATACGCAGTATTTT.

The chain employs TRBV25-1 and TRBJ2-2, with D maybe TRBD2 (6 bases). CDR1 MGHDK and CDR2 SYGVNS come from the germline V gene. V was shortened by 4 bases and J by 6 bases, with 9 bases between the two germline ends. This CDR3 is 13 amino acids long. CDR3 sequence: CASSGGGPGELFF. As DNA, the CDR3 is TGTGCCAGCAGTGGAGGAGGGCCCGGGGAGCTGTTTTTT.

This clone appeared a few times. The J gene is TRBJ2-5, the V gene TRBV28; 8 bases are shared with TRBD2. This CDR3 has 17 residues. The J segment lost 0 bases and the V segment lost 6 bases, leaving 12 bases of the junction unmatched. The germline V gene encodes CDR1 MDHEN and CDR2 SYDVKM. CDR3 amino acids: CASSNSPYSGDQETQYF. CDR3 nucleotide sequence: TGTGCCAGCAGCAACTCCCCTTATAGCGGGGACCAAGAGACCCAGTACTTC.

This clone was picked up a small number of times. This chain uses TRBV5-1 with TRBJ2-1; D unclear. The germline gives CDR1 SGHRS, CDR2 YFSETQ. V lost 5 bases and J lost 0, with 12 bases in between. CDR3 length: 15 amino acids. CDR3: CASRRSTGSYNEQFF. The CDR3 DNA reads as TGCGCCAGCAGGAGGTCAACGGGCTCCTACAATGAGCAGTTCTTC.

This sequence joins TRBV7-9 and TRBJ2-1; 7 nucleotides agree with TRBD1. Germline CDR1 SEHNR, CDR2 FQNEAQ (reference sequence). The CDR3 totals 14 residues. V was pared by 1 base and J by 5 bases, with 2 bases of the junction left unmatched. The DNA for the CDR3 is TGTGCCAGCAGCTTAGACCAGGGGGACAATGAGCAGTTCTTC. It codes for CASSLDQGDNEQFF.

The V and J genes are TRBV6-1 and TRBJ1-3; D possibly corresponds to TRBD1 (5 bases). This CDR3 has 14 residues. Trimming pared 6 bases from V and 3 bases from J, leaving 12 bases between. The germline gives CDR1 MNHNS, CDR2 SASEGT. DNA of the CDR3: TGTGCCAGCAGGCTCGCCGGACATGGAAACACCATATATTTT. Translated, it gives CASRLAGHGNTIYF.

The rearrangement uses TRBV11-1 and TRBJ2-1; D is possibly TRBD1 or TRBD2 (5 bases each). Germline CDR1 reads SGHAT; CDR2 reads FQDESV (reference sequence). V shed 5 bases and J shed 4 bases, with 12 bases lying between them. The CDR3 is made up of 14 amino acids. The CDR3 loop is CASSRDLLYNEQFF. The CDR3 DNA reads TGTGCCAGCAGCCGGGACCTCCTTTACAATGAGCAGTTCTTC.

The chain links TRBV11-1 to TRBJ2-1; TRBD2 might be the D (5 bases). This CDR3 region has 16 residues. Germline CDR1 reads SGHAT; CDR2 reads FQDESV (reference sequence). The ends were cut back, 1 base at V and 7 bases at J, with 17 bases in the middle. CDR3 sequence (DNA): TGTGCCAGCAGCTTAGGGCTAGCCCAACGTGTGAATGAGCAGTTCTTC. Encoded protein: CASSLGLAQRVNEQFF.

This rearrangement joins TRBV5-1 to TRBJ1-4; TRBD1 matches at 9 bases. CDR3 length equals 17 residues. After removal of 0 bases from V and 7 bases from J, the junction contained 10 bases not matched to a gene. CDR1 and CDR2 from the germline V gene are SGHRS and YFSETQ. Here the CDR3 reads CASSLGPPGQGAEKLFF. The CDR3 DNA reads as TGCGCCAGCAGCTTGGGTCCCCCGGGACAGGGAGCTGAAAAACTGTTTTTT.

This chain uses TRBV7-3 with TRBJ2-2, with D perhaps being TRBD1 or TRBD2 (6 bases each). Germline lookup yields CDR1 SGHTA and CDR2 FQGTGA. This CDR3 has 16 amino acids. Trimming cost V 5 bases and J 6 bases, with 19 bases left between them. The CDR3 DNA sequence: TGTGCCAGCAGCCCAGAGTGGCAGGAGGGGGCCGGGGAGCTGTTTTTT. It translates to CASSPEWQEGAGELFF.

A note on this clone: Other DNA sequences within the sample encode an identical CDR3. The chain combines TRBV9 with TRBJ2-7; D is undetermined. V lost 4 bases and J 0 bases, leaving 17 bases between the germline ends. The germline V gene has CDR1 SGDLS and CDR2 YYNGEE. The CDR3 is made up of 16 amino acids. The CDR3 loop reads CASSLRTDASSYEQYF. CDR3 coding DNA: TGTGCCAGCAGCCTCCGGACGGACGCCTCCTCCTACGAGCAGTACTTC. The variable domain in full, completed from reference TRBV9 and TRBJ2-7, reads DSGVTQTPKHLITATGQRVTLRCSPRSGDLSVYWYQQSLDQGLQFLIQYYNGEERAKGNILERFSAQQFPDLHSELNLSSLELGDSALYFCASSLRTDASSYEQYFGPGTRLTVT.

This clone occurred a few times. V gene TRBV9 combines with J gene TRBJ1-1; the match to TRBD1 covers 7 bases. The ends lost 4 bases at V and 0 bases at J; junction bases unmatched: 15. The CDR3 spans 18 residues. Germline CDR1 is SGDLS and CDR2 is YYNGEE. CDR3 loop: CASSPESFDRVMNTEAFF. CDR3 DNA: TGTGCCAGCAGCCCTGAGTCGTTTGACAGGGTTATGAACACTGAAGCTTTCTTT.

The J gene is TRBJ1-2, the V gene TRBV2; no firm D call. The CDR3 contains 14 residues. Trimming pared 1 base from V and 2 bases from J, leaving 8 bases between. Germline-derived CDR1 and CDR2 are SNHLY and FYNNEI. The CDR3 coding sequence is TGTGCCAGCAGTGAAGGCGGATCGAACTATGGCTACACCTTC. This encodes CASSEGGSNYGYTF.

V gene TRBV6-1 combines with J gene TRBJ1-5; a possible D gene is TRBD1 (5 bases). V was cut by 8 bases and J by 0 bases, with 14 bases left in between. The CDR3 spans 15 residues. CDR1 MNHNS and CDR2 SASEGT come from the germline V gene. The CDR3 coding sequence is TGTGCCAGCCTCCCGAGGGGAGTTAGCAATCAGCCCCAGCATTTT. This codes for CASLPRGVSNQPQHF.

The chain is built from TRBV7-2 and TRBJ2-5; D might be TRBD1 (6 bases). Germline loops: CDR1 SGHTA, CDR2 FQGNSA. CDR3 size: 13 residues. V shed 5 bases and J shed 5 bases, with 12 bases lying between them. Written as DNA, the CDR3 is TGTGCCAGCAGCCTTGGACAGCTCGAGACCCAGTACTTC. As protein: CASSLGQLETQYF.

The CDR3 sequence is CASSWDRLETQYF. Here the CDR3 DNA reads TGCGCCAGCAGCTGGGACAGGCTAGAGACCCAGTACTTC. The rearrangement uses TRBV5-1 and TRBJ2-5; TRBD1 matches at 8 bases. The J segment lost 4 bases and the V segment lost 3 bases, leaving 2 bases of the junction unmatched. The CDR3 consists of 13 residues. The V gene's germline CDR1 is SGHRS and CDR2 YFSETQ.

This clone has only one observation. V usage is TRBV7-8 and J usage is TRBJ1-3; TRBD1 might be the D (5 bases). The germline gives CDR1 SGHVS, CDR2 FQNEAQ. The CDR3 is made up of 16 amino acids. The V end lost 3 bases, the J end lost 2 bases, and 14 bases lay between the germline ends. CDR3 nucleotides: TGTGCCAGCAGCTTCACAGGAGTTTCTACTGGAAACACCATATATTTT. It is translated as CASSFTGVSTGNTIYF. The full variable domain, its missing parts supplied by reference TRBV7-8 and TRBJ1-3, is GAGVSQSPRYKVAKRGQDVALRCDPISGHVSLFWYQQALGQGPEFLTYFQNEAQLDKSGLPSDRFFAERPEGSVSTLKIQRTQQEDSAVYLCASSFTGVSTGNTIYFGEGSWLTVV.

The chain carries TRBV7-2 and TRBJ2-7, with a possible D match to TRBD2 (7 bases). Germline values: CDR1 SGHTA, CDR2 FQGNSA. The V gene lost 1 base and the J gene lost 0 bases, with 13 bases spanning the gap. The CDR3 is 16 residues long. The CDR3 spells CASSLVGGTSSYEQYF. CDR3 coding DNA: TGTGCCAGCAGCTTAGTGGGAGGGACAAGCTCCTACGAGCAGTACTTC.

This rearrangement joins TRBV7-3 to TRBJ2-1; D might be TRBD1 (6 bases). Germline V gene lookup returns CDR1 SGHTA and CDR2 FQGTGA. Trimming took off 0 bases at V and 4 bases at J, with 19 bases between the two ends. CDR3 size: 18 residues. The CDR3 sequence: CASSLTSQLGTQYNEQFF. CDR3 nucleotide sequence: TGTGCCAGCAGCTTAACCTCCCAGTTAGGGACACAATACAATGAGCAGTTCTTC.

A single count supports this clone. The rearrangement links TRBV4-1 to TRBJ1-1; no clear D gene. The germline gives CDR1 MGHRA, CDR2 YSYEKL. The CDR3 runs 18 residues. Trimming left V 4 bases short and J 0 bases short, with 21 bases between. The CDR3: CASSPMARLAVMNTEAFF. Written as DNA, the CDR3 is TGCGCCAGCAGCCCCATGGCCCGTCTCGCTGTTATGAACACTGAAGCTTTCTTT.